This entry is about one T cell receptor beta chain. Germline lookup yields CDR1 MNHEY and CDR2 SVGAGI. V dropped 11 bases and J dropped 6; count of bases not matched to a gene: 8. The CDR3 is made up of 12 amino acids. This entry is derived from a study of identical twins. From the 5' RACE reads, TCRdb called clonotypes with MiXCR, one entry per CDR3 protein. The table lists approximately 470,000 distinct CDR3 sequences, 14% of them singletons. A further study also used this sample, focusing on yellow fever vaccine responses in identical twins.

The clonotype was recovered from a woman between 18 and 29 years old in good health. The sample was CD4+ T cells sorted from blood. The chain recombines TRBV6-5 with TRBJ2-3; 7 bases match TRBD2. DNA for the CDR3: TGTGCCGCCGGGCGGGGGTGGGATACGCAGTATTTT. It encodes CAAGRGWDTQYF.